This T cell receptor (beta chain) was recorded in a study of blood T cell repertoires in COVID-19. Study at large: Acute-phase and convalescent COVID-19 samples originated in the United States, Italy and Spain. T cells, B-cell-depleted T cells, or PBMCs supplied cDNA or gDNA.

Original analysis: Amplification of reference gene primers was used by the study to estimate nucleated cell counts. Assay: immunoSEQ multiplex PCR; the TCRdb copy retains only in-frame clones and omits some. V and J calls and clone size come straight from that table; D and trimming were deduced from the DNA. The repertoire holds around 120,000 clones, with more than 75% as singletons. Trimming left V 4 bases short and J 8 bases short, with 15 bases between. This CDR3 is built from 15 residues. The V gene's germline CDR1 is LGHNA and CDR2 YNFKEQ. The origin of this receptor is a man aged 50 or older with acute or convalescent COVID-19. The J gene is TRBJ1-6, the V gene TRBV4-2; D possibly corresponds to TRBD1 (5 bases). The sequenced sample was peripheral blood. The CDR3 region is CASSPAGGTDSPLHF. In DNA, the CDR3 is TGTGCCAGCAGCCCTGCTGGGGGGACCGATTCACCCCTCCACTTT.